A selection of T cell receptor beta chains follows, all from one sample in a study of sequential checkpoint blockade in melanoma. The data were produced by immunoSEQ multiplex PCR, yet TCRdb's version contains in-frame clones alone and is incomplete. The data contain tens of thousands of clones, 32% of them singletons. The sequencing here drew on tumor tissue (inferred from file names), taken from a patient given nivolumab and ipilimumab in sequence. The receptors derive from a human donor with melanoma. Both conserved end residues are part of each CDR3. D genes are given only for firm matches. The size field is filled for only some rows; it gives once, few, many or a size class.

CASRPGESGYTF	TGTGCCAGCAGGCCTGGGGAGTCCGGTTACACCTTC	NA	TRBJ1-2	TRBV6-8	NA
CASSAGQGEYYGYTF	TGTGCCAGTAGTGCCGGACAGGGGGAGTACTATGGCTACACCTTC	NA	TRBJ1-2	TRBV19	TRBD1
CAWSDPYGYTF	TGTGCCTGGAGTGACCCTTATGGCTACACCTTC	NA	TRBJ1-2	TRBV30	NA
CASSLGAGNSEKLFF	TGTGCCAGCAGCTTAGGGGCAGGGAATAGCGAAAAACTGTTTTTT	NA	TRBJ1-4	TRBV11-3	NA
CASSLDRTISGNTIYF	TGTGCCAGCAGCTTGGACAGGACCATCTCTGGAAACACCATATATTTT	few	TRBJ1-3	TRBV11-3	TRBD1
CASSTVAGSGETQYF	TGTGCCAGTAGTACCGTAGCGGGATCCGGCGAGACCCAGTACTTC	NA	TRBJ2-5	TRBV19	TRBD2
CASSARRYGYTF	TGTGCCAGTAGTGCTCGGAGGTATGGCTACACCTTC	NA	TRBJ1-2	TRBV19	NA
CASSLEGTSGYEQYF	TGTGCCAGCAGCTTAGAGGGGACTAGCGGCTACGAGCAGTACTTC	few	TRBJ2-7	TRBV11-3	TRBD2
CASSTTGEAQPQHF	TGTGCCAGTAGTACGACAGGGGAGGCTCAGCCCCAGCATTTT	once	TRBJ1-5	TRBV19	TRBD1
CASSPPVGTYQYGYTF	TGTGCCAGCTCACCACCGGTGGGGACGTACCAATATGGCTACACCTTC	NA	TRBJ1-2	TRBV18	NA
CAWSRGVQTQYF	TGTGCCTGGAGTCGGGGGGTGCAGACCCAGTACTTC	NA	TRBJ2-5	TRBV30	TRBD2
CASSVSGAGELFF	TGTGCCAGCAGCGTATCTGGCGCCGGGGAGCTGTTTTTT	NA	TRBJ2-2	TRBV9	NA
CASSLRQGFSDTQYF	TGTGCCAGCAGCTTGAGGCAGGGGTTTTCAGATACGCAGTATTTT	few	TRBJ2-3	TRBV11-3	NA
CASSYHPLAGGLAQYF	TGTGCCAGCAGTTACCACCCCCTAGCGGGGGGGCTGGCGCAGTATTTT	few	TRBJ2-3	TRBV6-8	TRBD2
CASREITGSGNTIYF	TGTGCCAGTAGGGAGATTACCGGCTCTGGAAACACCATATATTTT	NA	TRBJ1-3	TRBV19	NA
CASSPGGRRNTEAFF	TGTGCCAGCAGCCCGGGGGGGCGACGGAACACTGAAGCTTTCTTT	few	TRBJ1-1	TRBV6-8	NA
CASSFTSGGYKDTQYF	TGTGCCAGCAGTTTCACTAGCGGGGGATATAAAGATACGCAGTATTTT	NA	TRBJ2-3	TRBV28	TRBD2
CASRTANYGYTF	TGTGCCAGCAGGACAGCTAACTATGGCTACACCTTC	NA	TRBJ1-2	TRBV6-8	NA
CASSTRDSRYYEQYF	TGTGCCAGCAGCACCCGGGACAGCCGATACTACGAGCAGTACTTC	NA	TRBJ2-7	TRBV9	TRBD1
CASSLQGQSDTQYF	TGTGCCAGCAGCCTCCAGGGCCAGAGCGATACGCAGTATTTT	many	TRBJ2-3	TRBV7-5	NA
CASSPQDTFGEQYF	TGTGCCAGCTCACCTCAGGACACCTTCGGCGAGCAGTACTTC	NA	TRBJ2-7	TRBV18	NA
CAIQDATSGNTIYF	TGTGCCATCCAGGACGCCACCTCTGGAAACACCATATATTTT	NA	TRBJ1-3	TRBV6-8	NA
CASSSASGRNYEQYF	TGTGCCAGCAGCTCCGCTAGCGGTAGAAACTACGAGCAGTACTTC	few	TRBJ2-7	TRBV7-7	TRBD2
CASIPEWDQETQYF	TGTGCCAGCATTCCTGAATGGGACCAAGAGACCCAGTACTTC	NA	TRBJ2-5	TRBV28	NA
CASSPGTASGYTF	TGTGCCAGCAGCCCCGGGACAGCGAGTGGCTACACCTTC	NA	TRBJ1-2	TRBV6-8	TRBD1
CASSIDRGTMNTEAFF	TGTGCCAGCAGCATAGACAGGGGAACCATGAACACTGAAGCTTTCTTT	NA	TRBJ1-1	TRBV28	TRBD1
CASSLREDTEAFF	TGTGCCAGCAGCTTACGGGAGGACACTGAAGCTTTCTTT	few	TRBJ1-1	TRBV7-1	NA
CASSSTSGRAHRDTQYF	TGTGCCAGCAGCTCGACTAGCGGGAGGGCTCACCGGGATACGCAGTATTTT	few	TRBJ2-3	TRBV7-6	TRBD2
CASSQSGLAEAYNEQFF	TGTGCCAGCAGCCAATCGGGACTAGCGGAAGCCTACAATGAGCAGTTCTTC	NA	TRBJ2-1	TRBV14	TRBD2
CASGFPGQSYGYTF	TGTGCTAGTGGTTTTCCGGGACAGAGCTATGGCTACACCTTC	NA	TRBJ1-2	TRBV12-5	TRBD1
CASSLDIGAGFTETQYF	TGTGCCAGCAGCTTGGATATTGGGGCAGGGTTCACAGAGACCCAGTACTTC	many	TRBJ2-5	TRBV7-5	NA
CASSEGGSGLFAEAFF	TGCGCCAGCAGTGAGGGGGGATCAGGGCTTTTCGCTGAAGCTTTCTTT	few	TRBJ1-1	TRBV10-2	NA
CASTNGGLAGGGQFF	TGTGCCAGCACCAACGGGGGACTAGCGGGAGGAGGGCAGTTCTTC	NA	TRBJ2-1	TRBV6-8	TRBD2
CASSSGTGVTDTQYF	TGTGCCAGCAGCTCGGGGACAGGGGTCACAGATACGCAGTATTTT	few	TRBJ2-3	TRBV9	TRBD1
CASSVGLAGGFGELFF	TGCGCCAGCAGCGTGGGACTAGCGGGAGGCTTCGGGGAGCTGTTTTTT	once	TRBJ2-2	TRBV5-1	TRBD2
CASKKGLYTEAFF	TGTGCCAGTAAGAAGGGGCTGTATACTGAAGCTTTCTTT	NA	TRBJ1-1	TRBV19	NA
CASSRGGPGYEQYF	TGTGCCAGCTCACGAGGAGGCCCCGGTTACGAGCAGTACTTC	NA	TRBJ2-7	TRBV18	NA
CASRISDRGLSGYTF	TGTGCCAGCAGAATCTCGGACAGGGGGCTGAGTGGCTACACCTTC	NA	TRBJ1-2	TRBV6-8	TRBD1
CASRLPGALSGANVLTF	TGTGCCAGCCGACTGCCGGGGGCCCTCTCTGGGGCCAACGTCCTGACTTTC	few	TRBJ2-6	TRBV7-6	NA
CAINRGRESPLHF	TGTGCCATCAACAGGGGAAGAGAATCACCCCTCCACTTT	few	TRBJ1-6	TRBV6-8	TRBD1
CASSATTTHQPQHF	TGTGCCAGCAGTGCAACGACCACCCATCAGCCCCAGCATTTT	many	TRBJ1-5	TRBV6-8	NA
CASSVDAGLSSSGNTIYF	TGTGCCAGCAGCGTAGATGCAGGGCTGTCCAGCTCTGGAAACACCATATATTTT	few	TRBJ1-3	TRBV9	NA